The source of this TCR beta chain is a study of CD4 T cells in relation to SARS-CoV-2 and coronaviruses. On this clone itself: Antigen unknown.

Overall study results and limits: The assay detects memory recall responses, not culture-primed primary responses. Compared with monoreactive clones, crossreactive clones showed significantly weaker SARS-CoV-2 expansion.

This table comes from immunoSEQ multiplex PCR, and its TCRdb copy is limited to in-frame clones, with some not included. Among approximately 59,000 clones listed, more than 75% were seen once. This CDR3 has 16 amino acids. Germline trimming cut 4 bases from V and 1 base from J; bases unmatched to any gene: 7. Germline values: CDR1 SGHRS, CDR2 YFSETQ. The unexposed donors gave CD4+ T cells in 2011-2018, prior to COVID-19. The sample was memory CD4+ T cells from PBMCs. The genes are TRBV5-1 and TRBJ1-5; 8 bases agree with TRBD1. This sequence originates from a human donor in good health. As DNA, the CDR3 is TGCGCCAGCAGCCTAGGGACAGGCGAAAGCAATCAGCCCCAGCATTTT. Translation gives CASSLGTGESNQPQHF.